Included here is one T cell receptor beta chain sequence, with context. The antigen it binds to is not known. Base qualities were left out, and no much larger clone turns up one base away. The cohort was made up of roughly 670 healthy bone marrow donors. At the time of sampling, all cohort members were nominally healthy, though unrecorded immune exposures were likely present. The donor tested CMV seropositive and was one of the 289 seropositive cohort members. A peripheral blood sample was collected from each donor, and TCR beta sequencing was performed on peripheral blood mononuclear cells. The Qiagen DNeasy Blood Extraction Kit was used to extract genomic DNA from the blood cell samples. The record originates from a study of cytomegalovirus exposure and HLA in healthy donors (dated by TCRdb to 2016 to 2017). With respect to the entire study: An earlier analysis of around 600 of the donors reported about 250 Gb of sequence data and 117 million unique TCR beta sequences from about 180 million T cells. The number of donors typed differed by locus, with about 620-630 for A, B, C, DRB1 and DQB1, over 500 for DQA1, 600 to 610 for DPA1, and about 450 for DPB1. In a later genetic analysis, genome-wide SNP genotypes for about three fifths of the roughly 670 donors were used, and that subset was treated as a discovery cohort. The study was designed to test whether signatures of past pathogen exposure could be identified by cataloging public T cell receptors. Across some 400 genotyped donors of the cohort, an average of approximately 220,000 unique TCR beta nucleotide sequences per donor were sequenced, and 15% to 20% of those sequences were non-productive. Several DR-DQ haplotypes were treated as single units for association and clustering because of strong linkage in the cohort. Among the approximately 420 genotyped donors, roughly 80% belonged to the genetic ancestry cluster associated with self-reported Caucasian donors. The later analysis used no new phenotypic data to find candidate immune exposures, relying instead on TCR beta sequences and their occurrence across donors. All discovery cohort repertoires had been generated using a single sequencing platform. An early release that covered some 640 HLA-typed donors contained approximately 320 gigabases of sequencing data and tens of millions of unique TCR sequences. Donor age, sex, ethnicity and CMV serostatus were collected together with the repertoire data. Besides the first cohort of approximately 670 subjects, a separate validation cohort made up of 120 different subjects was used. In a later analysis, previously published TCR beta repertoires from 600 to 850 donors were re-analyzed and high-resolution HLA genotyping was added so that TCR occurrence patterns could be studied. To decide whether each TCR beta V gene segment behaved as functional or pseudogenic, an earlier analysis of fewer than 750 of the donors relied on high-throughput TCR beta sequencing. The T cell repertoires of several hundred subjects were profiled by immunosequencing and related to cytomegalovirus serostatus. To predict cytomegalovirus infection status, the study brought together high-throughput TCR immunosequencing, statistical association of individual TCRs with disease status, and machine learning. HLA typing covered class I and class II loci at four-digit resolution.

The paper as a whole reports these results and caveats: Broadly in line with IMGT annotations, most TCR beta V segments showed up in productive rearrangements about 90% or about 30% of the time in an earlier analysis of a few hundred of the donors. Most CMV-associated TCR beta chains appeared to be HLA-restricted in a later analysis, and the HLA associations seemed to be driven largely by CMV exposure. Three of the identified cytomegalovirus-associated TCR beta chains were confirmed in vitro to be specific for cytomegalovirus antigens. Most TCR sequences were observed very rarely across donors, whereas some public TCRs were present in many individuals. Some IMGT-functional V segments, including TRBV6-2 and TRBV6-3, could not be told apart with the 87-base-pair reads, so those segments were excluded. Because HLA typing was unavailable for some donors at each locus, only the typed subset was used in association tests. The cohort was sequenced for TCR beta chains only, and without alpha or paired-chain data the features that could be detected were limited. Sequencing depth was assumed to be roughly uniform across donors in the presence/absence analyses, though that assumption may not hold. In a later analysis, HLA-associated TCR beta chains were found to be more clonally expanded and to have lower generation probabilities than equally common non-associated chains. According to the authors, the approach could potentially be generalized to other disease states and immunological phenotypes. Because counts were too low, roughly 16 rarely observed V segments, including chromosome 9 orphons, were left out of the earlier analysis of approximately 580 of the donors. Cytomegalovirus status was reported to be diagnosed by the classifier with high specificity and sensitivity in both the original and validation cohorts. In a later genetic analysis, fewer N-insertions in productive TCRs were reported among donors in an Asian-associated ancestry cluster than the approximately 670-donor mean. Specific HLA alleles were associated with about 17,000 TCR beta sequences at a false discovery rate of 0.05 in a later analysis. Immune exposure information for the cohort was limited to CMV serostatus. The sequencing pipeline was judged likely to have produced a cluster of highly shared sequence variants as a technical artifact. When HLA alleles, especially DR and DQ, strongly co-occurred, attributing TCR associations to individual alleles was difficult. A further reported finding was that TCR beta sequences accurately predicted the HLA-A and HLA-B alleles for most subjects in the first cohort. In a later analysis, the rate of TCR association differed among HLA loci, with DRB1 alleles having the most associated TCRs and HLA-C alleles having the fewest. Linkage disequilibrium might explain the correlated functional status among segregating V segments, but an unknown experimental factor could not be ruled out. Several of the top co-occurrence clusters appeared to be linked to parvovirus B19, influenza, CMV and Epstein-Barr virus, according to a later analysis. V-gene and J-gene trimming of TCR beta chains was associated with a missense DCLRE1C variant in a later genetic analysis, and the association was replicated in an independent cohort. The study listed approximately 150 TCR beta chains as associated with cytomegalovirus.

Libraries were constructed by the immunoSEQ multiplex PCR assay. For the multiplex PCR, a mixture combining 60 forward primers for TCR Vbeta segments and 13 reverse primers for TCR Jbeta segments was used. The CDR3 region of rearranged TCR beta genes was amplified from genomic DNA with a multiplex PCR assay. Amplified TCR beta libraries were sequenced as 87-base-pair reads on the Illumina HiSeq System. In the authors' own workflow: Across the 500 to 750 repertoires, a later analysis counted approximately 83 million unique TCR beta chains, roughly 11 million of which were shared by at least two donors. Raw reads were error-corrected and collapsed into unique sequences by a nearest-neighbor algorithm in which closely related sequences were merged to remove PCR and sequencing errors. To assign V, D and J gene segments, CDR3 sequences were aligned to IMGT reference sequences. Each retained sequence needed at least a six-nucleotide match to both a V gene segment and a J gene segment. Rearrangements were called productive when the CDR3 lacked stop codons and stayed in frame with V and J; all others were non-productive. Following IMGT convention, CDR3 was defined as the stretch from the second conserved V-encoded cysteine to the conserved J-encoded phenylalanine. In an earlier analysis of roughly 580 of the donors, sequences lacking an unambiguous match to a single V gene segment were excluded. An earlier analysis of 587 of the donors classified V segments as functional when productive rearrangements were above 56.7% and as segregating when the standard deviation between donors was above 5%. A statistical classification framework was developed to diagnose cytomegalovirus status using the catalog of TCR beta chain sequences. In a later analysis, TCR nucleotide sequences were compared against IMGT/GENE-DB human TR gene sequences so that V and J genes could be assigned. Using the TCRdist pipeline, a later analysis assigned CDR3 sequences along with most-parsimonious VDJ recombination scenarios. In a later analysis, every TCR beta chain was defined by the combination of its CDR3 amino acid sequence and its V-gene family, and reads without a unique V-gene family were dropped. To address suspected cross-contamination and a sequencing artifact, a later analysis removed roughly 640 highly shared, low-generation-probability nucleotide sequences. In a later analysis, a clonal expansion index for each public chain was calculated from normalized within-repertoire ranks of inferred template counts. In a later analysis, generation probabilities were computed with a VDJ recombination model fitted to out-of-frame rearrangements, and the resulting probabilities were checked against IGoR. In a later analysis, TCR-TCR, TCR-HLA and TCR-CMV co-occurrence was scored with hypergeometric tests, and a repertoire-size bias correction was applied to TCR pairs. A later analysis estimated false discovery rates by permuting HLA or CMV assignments 20 times. A later analysis grouped co-occurring TCRs with DBSCAN, adding TCRdist sequence similarity when clustering within HLA-allele-positive subsets. Co-occurrence clustering excluded repertoires with fewer than 30,000 or more than 120,000 public chains, plus five with anomalous nucleotide sharing. In its TCRdb copy, this immuneACCESS table keeps in-frame sequences only and misses some clones. Where compared with another copy, unresolved V genes explain less than half of these, and the others have no known cause. That table gives V, J and clone size, and the DNA gave D and trimming. The sample table holds around 190,000 clones, of which roughly 77% were seen once. The ten largest clones add up to roughly 3.2% of the sample.

The germline V gene specifies ENHRY as CDR1 and SYGVKD as CDR2. The cysteine opens and the phenylalanine closes a CDR3 of 13 amino acids. The only DNA kept is the CDR3, 39 bases in frame from the first base. V trim: 7 bases; J trim: 2 bases; unmatched bases: 4. Recombination linked TRBV10-3 to TRBJ2-5; TRBD1 aligns with 7 central bases. This TCR derives from a man aged 35-49 years in good health and CMV-seropositive. The specimen sequenced was PBMCs. The nucleotides are TGTGCCATCACGGGACAGCAACAAGAGACCCAGTACTTC. It translates to CAITGQQQETQYF.